These 5 T cell receptor beta chains originate from one sample sequenced in a study of early T cells in non-severe SARS-CoV-2 infection. Each CDR3 protein gets one entry after TCRdb re-called the 5' RACE reads with MiXCR. The data contain some 29,000 distinct CDR3 sequences, about 5.5% of them singletons. Specimen: whole blood. The receptors originated from an adult who was a healthcare worker with PCR-confirmed SARS-CoV-2 infection or an uninfected control (not recorded which).

This clonotype was observed at least ten times. The rearrangement links TRBV7-6 to TRBJ2-3, with D tentatively TRBD2 (6 bases). Germline values: CDR1 SGHVS, CDR2 FNYEAQ. The V end was cut by 1 base, the J end by 2 bases, with 13 bases between. There are 16 residues in the CDR3. The CDR3 DNA reads TGTGCCAGCAGCTTAGAACGCGGGACGGTCACAGATACGCAGTATTTT. It codes for CASSLERGTVTDTQYF.

This clonotype has more than one count but fewer than ten. The CDR3 sequence: CASSPQKGDNQPQHF. The DNA of the CDR3 is TGTGCCAGCTCACCACAAAAGGGGGACAATCAGCCCCAGCATTTT. The chain recombines TRBV18 with TRBJ1-5; D may be TRBD1 (6 bases). Trimming left V 1 base short and J 3 bases short, with 10 bases between. The CDR3 is 15 amino acids. The germline V gene encodes CDR1 KGHSH and CDR2 LQKENI.

This clonotype was seen many times. V gene TRBV30 combines with J gene TRBJ1-2, with 7 bases aligning to TRBD1. This CDR3 is 12 amino acids long. V shed 5 bases, J shed 8 bases, and the junction held 8 bases outside the gene matches. Germline V gene sequence: CDR1 GTSNPN, CDR2 SVGIG (reference sequence). CDR3 DNA sequence: TGTGCCTGGGACGACAGGGCTCGGGGCTACACCTTC. Residues: CAWDDRARGYTF.

This clonotype was seen a handful of times. This chain joins TRBV12-3 or TRBV12-4 and TRBJ2-1, with 7 bases aligning to TRBD2. With 7 bases clipped from V and 8 bases from J, the junction kept 8 bases outside the gene matches. The CDR3 is 13 amino acids. CDR3 amino acids: CASKWSAGDEQFF. Here the CDR3 DNA reads TGTGCCAGCAAGTGGTCCGCGGGGGATGAGCAGTTCTTC.

This clonotype was found many times. The V and J genes are TRBV6-1 and TRBJ2-6, with D possibly TRBD1 on 5 matching bases. The germline gives CDR1 MNHNS, CDR2 SASEGT. The CDR3 is made up of 15 amino acids. V lost 1 base and J 1 base, leaving 5 bases between the germline ends. In DNA form, the CDR3 reads TGTGCCAGCAGTGAAGGACAGTCTGGGGCCAACGTCCTGACTTTC. Its translation: CASSEGQSGANVLTF.